This passage covers 15 T cell receptor beta chains from one sample sequenced in a study of memory CD4+ T cells and cytomegalovirus serostatus. Clones were read by immunoSEQ multiplex PCR, and TCRdb kept only the in-frame ones, dropping some. The repertoire holds approximately 50,000 clones, with 70% to 75% as singletons. Single viable CD3+CD4+CD8-CD45RO+ cells were sorted as the memory CD4+ T cells. The sequencing sample was made of memory CD4+ T cells from blood. These TCRs come from an adult in good health and CMV-seropositive.

In nucleotides, the CDR3 is TGTGCCAGCAGTGTACGACTGATAAACACCGGGGAGCTGTTTTTT. Translating gives CASSVRLINTGELFF. The chain carries TRBV25-1 and TRBJ2-2; D gene uncertain. The CDR3 extends over 15 amino acids. Trimming removed 4 bases at V and 2 bases at J, with 11 bases between. Per germline, CDR1 MGHDK and CDR2 SYGVNS.

This clone came up once. The V call is TRBV6-5, the J call TRBJ2-7, with TRBD2 matching 8 bases. Trimming cost V 7 bases and J 4 bases; bases outside gene matches: 3. The germline V gene encodes CDR1 MNHEY and CDR2 SVGAGI. The CDR3 sequence is 12 residues long. The CDR3 sequence: CASTTSGYEQYF. The CDR3 DNA reads TGTGCCAGCACTACTAGCGGATACGAGCAGTACTTC.

This chain links TRBV5-4 with TRBJ2-2; 9 bases fit TRBD1. J gave up 9 bases and V 0 bases, and 12 bases lay outside the gene matches. This CDR3 has 17 amino acids. Germline CDR1 and CDR2: SGHNT and YYREEE (reference sequence). The DNA for the CDR3 is TGTGCCAGCAGCTTGGGTCTAGTTGGGACAGGGTTTAGGGAGCTGTTTTTT. Its protein is CASSLGLVGTGFRELFF. The whole variable domain, remainder taken from reference TRBV5-4 and TRBJ2-2, is ETGVTQSPTHLIKTRGQQVTLRCSSQSGHNTVSWYQQALGQGPQFIFQYYREEENGRGNFPPRFSGLQFPNYSSELNVNALELDDSALYLCASSLGLVGTGFRELFFGEGSRLTVL.

The chain employs TRBV27 and TRBJ2-1; no reliable D call. The CDR3 covers 18 residues. V was cut by 5 bases and J by 6 bases, with 26 bases left in between. CDR1 and CDR2 from the germline V gene are MNHEY and SMNVEV (reference sequence). CDR3 sequence: CASSLSTLRAALSNEQFF. CDR3 bases: TGTGCCAGCAGTCTTAGCACCCTTAGGGCGGCGCTATCCAATGAGCAGTTCTTC.

The rearrangement uses TRBV28 and TRBJ2-7, with a possible D match to TRBD2 (6 bases). CDR3 length: 12 amino acids. The germline V gene has CDR1 MDHEN and CDR2 SYDVKM. The ends were cut back, 6 bases at V and 7 bases at J, with 13 bases in the middle. CDR3 bases: TGTGCCAGCAGGACCGGGGGAAAAGAGCAGTACTTC. Translation: CASRTGGKEQYF.

V gene TRBV23-1 combines with J gene TRBJ2-7; unclear D gene. TRBV23-1 is noted as an ORF with a role that remains uncertain. V was cut by 8 bases and J by 5 bases, with 28 bases left in between. There are 17 residues in the CDR3. CDR3 protein: CASSNSARWGTTDEQYF. DNA of the CDR3: TGCGCCAGCTCAAATTCCGCTAGGTGGGGAACGACCGACGAGCAGTACTTC.

In its sample, this clone was seen a few times. The gene calls are TRBV6-1 and TRBJ1-5; TRBD1 aligns across 8 bases. The V gene end was trimmed by 4 bases and the J gene end by 5 bases; junction bases not matched to a gene: 13. The V gene's germline CDR1 is MNHNS and CDR2 SASEGT. The CDR3 consists of 17 residues. For the CDR3, the DNA is TGTGCCAGCAGTGTTCAACCCCAGGGGGCCGGGCATCAGCCCCAGCATTTT. Translating it yields CASSVQPQGAGHQPQHF.

The V gene is TRBV7-2, the J gene TRBJ1-5; D gene unclear. The CDR3 is 13 residues long. Trimming took 5 bases from V and 5 from J, leaving 10 bases between them. CDR1 is SGHTA, CDR2 FQGNSA, per germline. CDR3 DNA sequence: TGTGCCAGCAGCGACCTTATTGATCAGCCCCAGCATTTT. Translating it yields CASSDLIDQPQHF.

This rearrangement joins TRBV19 to TRBJ2-7; no clear D gene. The CDR3 totals 14 residues. The V gene lost 2 bases and the J gene lost 3 bases, with 11 bases spanning the gap. Germline values: CDR1 LNHDA, CDR2 SQIVND (reference sequence). Here the CDR3 DNA reads TGTGCCAGTAGTATAAATGCCGGTGACTACGAGCAGTACTTC. It is translated as CASSINAGDYEQYF.

DNA of the CDR3: TGCAGCGTTGACGGGAGGGCGGCCTCCTACAATGAGCAGTTCTTC. This sequence encodes CSVDGRAASYNEQFF. The chain carries TRBV29-1 and TRBJ2-1, with 8 nucleotides matching TRBD2. V gave up 3 bases and J gave up 0 bases; unmatched junction bases: 4. This CDR3 is built from 15 residues. Germline V gives CDR1 SQVTM, CDR2 ANQGSEA.

The chain employs TRBV9 and TRBJ2-3; no firm D call. Trimming took 0 bases from V and 5 from J, leaving 4 bases between them. This CDR3 has 12 residues. Germline assignment: CDR1 SGDLS and CDR2 YYNGEE. The CDR3 protein is CASSVVGDTQYF. The CDR3 bases are TGTGCCAGCAGCGTAGTTGGAGATACGCAGTATTTT.

V is TRBV2 and J is TRBJ2-6; no clear D gene. Germline V lookup: CDR1 SNHLY, CDR2 FYNNEI. Trimming cost V 4 bases and J 4 bases, with 8 bases left between them. This CDR3 contains 14 residues. The CDR3 nucleotides are TGTGCCAGCAGTGCCCAGTCCGGGGCCAACGTCCTGACTTTC. Translation: CASSAQSGANVLTF. The full variable domain, in which reference TRBV2 and TRBJ2-6 provide the parts outside the CDR3, is EPEVTQTPSHQVTQMGQEVILRCVPISNHLYFYWYRQILGQKVEFLVSFYNNEISEKSEIFDDQFSVERPDGSNFTLKIRSTKLEDSAMYFCASSAQSGANVLTFGAGSRLTVL.

This clone was counted only a few times. The CDR3 nucleotides are TGTGCCAGCAGCTTAGGAGAGGGGGGGTTCTTC. As protein: CASSLGEGGFF. This chain uses TRBV7-2 with TRBJ2-1; D tentatively reads TRBD1 or TRBD2 (6 bases each). The length of the CDR3 is 11 residues. Deletions cut 1 base from V and 15 bases from J, with 10 bases between. Germline assignment: CDR1 SGHTA and CDR2 FQGNSA.

The V call is TRBV19, the J call TRBJ1-5, with D possibly being TRBD1 (5 bases). Germline CDR1 reads LNHDA; CDR2 reads SQIVND (reference sequence). V was shortened by 2 bases and J by 12 bases, with 11 bases between the two germline ends. The CDR3 extends over 12 amino acids. CDR3 DNA sequence: TGTGCCAGTAGTATAAGGGGACTGCTCCAGCATTTT. It codes for CASSIRGLLQHF.

This chain connects TRBV19 to TRBJ1-2; 8 bases line up with TRBD1. There are 14 residues in the CDR3. V dropped 6 bases and J dropped 4; count of bases not matched to a gene: 7. CDR1 and CDR2 (germline): LNHDA, SQIVND (reference sequence). The CDR3 here is CASRSDRAPYGYTF. The CDR3, as DNA: TGTGCCAGTAGGTCGGACAGGGCCCCCTATGGCTACACCTTC.